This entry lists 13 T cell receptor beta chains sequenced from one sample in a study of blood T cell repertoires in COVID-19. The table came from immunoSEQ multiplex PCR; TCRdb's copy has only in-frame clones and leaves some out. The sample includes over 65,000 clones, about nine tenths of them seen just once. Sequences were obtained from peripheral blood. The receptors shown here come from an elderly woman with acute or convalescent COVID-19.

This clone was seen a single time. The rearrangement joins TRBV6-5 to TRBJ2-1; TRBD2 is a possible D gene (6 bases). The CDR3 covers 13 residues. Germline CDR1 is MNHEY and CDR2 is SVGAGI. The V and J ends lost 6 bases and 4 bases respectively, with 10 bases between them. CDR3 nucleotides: TGTGCCAGCAGCCGACTAGGTTACAATGAGCAGTTCTTC. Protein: CASSRLGYNEQFF.

Written as DNA, the CDR3 is TGTGCCAGCAGCCCATCCGGAACAGGGGGTATCACCGGGGAGCTGTTTTTT. This gives the protein CASSPSGTGGITGELFF. The chain has TRBV7-2 and TRBJ2-2, with 8 nucleotides matching TRBD1. CDR3 size: 17 residues. Germline lookup yields CDR1 SGHTA and CDR2 FQGNSA. J gave up 4 bases and V 5 bases, and 12 bases lay outside the gene matches.

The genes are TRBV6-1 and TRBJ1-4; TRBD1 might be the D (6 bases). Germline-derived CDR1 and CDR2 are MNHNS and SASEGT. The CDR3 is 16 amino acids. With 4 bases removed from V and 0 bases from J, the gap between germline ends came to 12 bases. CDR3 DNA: TGTGCCAGCAGTGGGGGGCAAGTTTCAACTAATGAAAAACTGTTTTTT. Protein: CASSGGQVSTNEKLFF.

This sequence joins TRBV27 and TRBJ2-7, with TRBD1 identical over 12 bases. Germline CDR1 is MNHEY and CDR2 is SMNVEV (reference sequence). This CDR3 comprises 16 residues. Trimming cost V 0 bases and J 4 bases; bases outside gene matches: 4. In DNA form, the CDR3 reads TGTGCCAGCAGTTTATCGGGACAGGGGGCAGGGTACGAGCAGTACTTC. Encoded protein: CASSLSGQGAGYEQYF.

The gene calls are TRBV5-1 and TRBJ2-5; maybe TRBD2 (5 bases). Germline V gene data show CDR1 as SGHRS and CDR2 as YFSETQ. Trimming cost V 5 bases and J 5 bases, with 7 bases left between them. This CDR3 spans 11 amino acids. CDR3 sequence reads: CASRREETQYF. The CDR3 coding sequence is TGCGCCAGCAGAAGGGAGGAGACCCAGTACTTC. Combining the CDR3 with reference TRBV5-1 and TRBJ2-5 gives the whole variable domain KAGVTQTPRYLIKTRGQQVTLSCSPISGHRSVSWYQQTPGQGLQFLFEYFSETQRNKGNFPGRFSGRQFSNSRSEMNVSTLELGDSALYLCASRREETQYFGPGTRLLVL.

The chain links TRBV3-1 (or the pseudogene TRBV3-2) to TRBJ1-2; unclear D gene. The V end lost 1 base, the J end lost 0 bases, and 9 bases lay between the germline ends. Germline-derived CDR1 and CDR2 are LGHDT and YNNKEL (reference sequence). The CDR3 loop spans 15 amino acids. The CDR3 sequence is CASSQGSGANYGYTF. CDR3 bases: TGTGCCAGCAGCCAAGGAAGCGGGGCTAACTATGGCTACACCTTC.

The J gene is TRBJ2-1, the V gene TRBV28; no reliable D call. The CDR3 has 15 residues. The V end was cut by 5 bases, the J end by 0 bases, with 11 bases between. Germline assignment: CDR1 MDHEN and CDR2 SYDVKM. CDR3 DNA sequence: TGTGCCAGCAGTCGTGGCCTAGGCTCCTACAATGAGCAGTTCTTC. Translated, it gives CASSRGLGSYNEQFF.

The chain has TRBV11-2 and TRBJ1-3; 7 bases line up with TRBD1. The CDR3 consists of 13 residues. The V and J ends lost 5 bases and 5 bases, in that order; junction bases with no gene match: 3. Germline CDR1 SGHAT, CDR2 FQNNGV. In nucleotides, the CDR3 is TGTGCCAGCAGCACGGGACAGCGAAACACCATATATTTT. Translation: CASSTGQRNTIYF.

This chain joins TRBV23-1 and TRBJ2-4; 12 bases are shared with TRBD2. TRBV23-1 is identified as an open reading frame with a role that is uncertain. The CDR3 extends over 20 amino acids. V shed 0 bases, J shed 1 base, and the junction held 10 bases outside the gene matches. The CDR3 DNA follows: TGCGCCAGCAGTCAATCGAACGGGTCACTAGCGGGAGGTGCCAAAAACATTCAGTACTTC. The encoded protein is CASSQSNGSLAGGAKNIQYF.

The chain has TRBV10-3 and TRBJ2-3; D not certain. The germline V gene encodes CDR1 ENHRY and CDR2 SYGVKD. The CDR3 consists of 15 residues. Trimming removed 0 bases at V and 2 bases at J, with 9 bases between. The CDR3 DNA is TGTGCCATCAGTGAGTCGGTGGCCCTCACAGATACGCAGTATTTT. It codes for CAISESVALTDTQYF.

The CDR3 coding sequence is TGCGCCAGCAGCTGGGGGACATCCGGGACTAGCGGGAGGATGGCCTACGAGCAGTACTTC. This sequence encodes CASSWGTSGTSGRMAYEQYF. The genes are TRBV5-1 and TRBJ2-7, with 15 bases identical to TRBD2. V shed 3 bases and J 2 bases; nucleotides not matched to a gene: 15. CDR1 is SGHRS and CDR2 is YFSETQ in the germline V gene. The length of the CDR3 is 20 residues. Based on the CDR3 plus reference TRBV5-1 and TRBJ2-7, the full variable domain is KAGVTQTPRYLIKTRGQQVTLSCSPISGHRSVSWYQQTPGQGLQFLFEYFSETQRNKGNFPGRFSGRQFSNSRSEMNVSTLELGDSALYLCASSWGTSGTSGRMAYEQYFGPGTRLTVT.

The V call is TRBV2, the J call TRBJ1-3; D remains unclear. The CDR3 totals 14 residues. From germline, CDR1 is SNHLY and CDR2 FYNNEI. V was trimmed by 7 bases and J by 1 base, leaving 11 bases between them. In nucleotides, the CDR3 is TGTGCCAGCACGGGGAGCCGATCTGGAAACACCATATATTTT. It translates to CASTGSRSGNTIYF.

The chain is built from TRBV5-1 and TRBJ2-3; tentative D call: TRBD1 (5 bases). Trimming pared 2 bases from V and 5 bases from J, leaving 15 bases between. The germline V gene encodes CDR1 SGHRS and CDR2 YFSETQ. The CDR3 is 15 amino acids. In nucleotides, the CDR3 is TGCGCCAGCAGCTTTAGGGGCGTTGAGGTAGATACGCAGTATTTT. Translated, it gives CASSFRGVEVDTQYF.